This paragraph covers one T cell receptor beta chain sequence. The data are from a study of CD8 T cells in Susac syndrome. V lost 8 bases and J lost 2, with 4 bases in between. Germline V gene lookup returns CDR1 SNHLY and CDR2 FYNNEI. This CDR3 is built from 11 residues. The authors reverse transcribed roughly 0.5 to 1 ug RNA with random hexamers. By means of immunoSEQ multiplex PCR, TCR beta CDR3 spanning 54 Vbeta and 13 Jbeta underwent amplification. A single record per CDR3 protein comes from TCRdb applying MiXCR to the immunoSEQ multiplex PCR reads. This sample has about 200,000 distinct CDR3 sequences, with 90% to 95% found just once. TCR beta sequencing covered blood CD8+ and CD4+ T cells.

The material sequenced was CD4+ T cells from PBMCs. The chain employs TRBV2 and TRBJ2-1; D call uncertain. The source is a human donor in good health. CDR3 residues: CASDPYNEQFF. CDR3 sequence (DNA): TGTGCCAGCGATCCCTACAATGAGCAGTTCTTC.